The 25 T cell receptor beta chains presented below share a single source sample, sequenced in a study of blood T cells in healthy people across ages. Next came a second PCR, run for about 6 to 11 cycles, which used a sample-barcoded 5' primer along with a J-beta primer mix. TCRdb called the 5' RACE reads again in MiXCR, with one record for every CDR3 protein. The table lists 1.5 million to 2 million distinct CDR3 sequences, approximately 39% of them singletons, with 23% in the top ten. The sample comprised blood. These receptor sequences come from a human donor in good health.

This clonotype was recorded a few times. Here the CDR3 DNA reads TGTGCCAGCAGACAAATCTGGACAGGGCGAATTAATGAAAAACTGTTTTTT. Translating gives CASRQIWTGRINEKLFF. V is TRBV6-1 and J is TRBJ1-4; 8 bases align to TRBD1. The CDR3 is made up of 17 amino acids. Germline CDR1 MNHNS, CDR2 SASEGT. The V gene end was trimmed by 6 bases and the J gene end by 4 bases; junction bases not matched to a gene: 13.

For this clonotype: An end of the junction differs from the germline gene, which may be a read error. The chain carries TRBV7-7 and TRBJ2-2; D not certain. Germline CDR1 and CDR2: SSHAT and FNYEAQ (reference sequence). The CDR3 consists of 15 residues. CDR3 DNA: TGTGCTAGCAGCCTATTCATGGAGAGCACCGGGGAGCTGTTTTTT. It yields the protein CASSLFMESTGELFF. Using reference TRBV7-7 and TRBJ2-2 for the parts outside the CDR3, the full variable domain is GAGVSQSPRYKVTKRGQDVTLRCDPISSHATLYWYQQALGQGPEFLTYFNYEAQPDKSGLPSDRFSAERPEGSISTLTIQRTEQRDSAMYRCASSLFMESTGELFFGEGSRLTVL.

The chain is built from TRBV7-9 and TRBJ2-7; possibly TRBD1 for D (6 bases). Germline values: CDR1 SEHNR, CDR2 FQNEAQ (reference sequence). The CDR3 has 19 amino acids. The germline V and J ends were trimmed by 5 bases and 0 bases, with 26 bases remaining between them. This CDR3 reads CASSLITGPLKSGSYEQYF. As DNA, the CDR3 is TGTGCCAGCAGCCTCATTACAGGGCCCCTCAAATCGGGCTCCTACGAGCAGTACTTC.

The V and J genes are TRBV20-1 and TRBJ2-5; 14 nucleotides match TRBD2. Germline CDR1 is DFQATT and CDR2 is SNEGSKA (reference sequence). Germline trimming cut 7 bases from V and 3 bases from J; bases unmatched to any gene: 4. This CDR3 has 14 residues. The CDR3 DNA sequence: TGCAGTGTGGGGGGACTAGCGGGGGAAGAGACCCAGTACTTC. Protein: CSVGGLAGEETQYF.

The chain's CDR3 is CASRDDNRGDNEQFF. The CDR3 DNA sequence: TGTGCCAGCAGAGATGACAACAGGGGAGACAATGAGCAGTTCTTC. This sequence joins TRBV6-2 or TRBV6-3 and TRBJ2-1, with 7 bases fitting TRBD1. The CDR3 consists of 15 residues. The germline V gene encodes CDR1 MNHEY and CDR2 SVGEGT. Trimming at V came to 6 bases and at J to 5 bases, leaving 10 bases not matched to a gene.

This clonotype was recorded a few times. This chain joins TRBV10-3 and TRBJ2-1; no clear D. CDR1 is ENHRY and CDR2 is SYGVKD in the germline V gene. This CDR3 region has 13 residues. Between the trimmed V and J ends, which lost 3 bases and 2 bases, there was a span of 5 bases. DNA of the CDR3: TGTGCCATCAGTGATGACCCCTACAATGAGCAGTTCTTC. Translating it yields CAISDDPYNEQFF.

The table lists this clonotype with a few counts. Here the CDR3 DNA reads TGTGCCAGCAGTCCGGGACTAGCGGGCCACTTTGCTACAGATACGCAGTATTTT. As protein: CASSPGLAGHFATDTQYF. This chain connects TRBV28 to TRBJ2-3; 12 nucleotides match TRBD2. The V and J ends lost 5 bases and 3 bases, in that order; junction bases with no gene match: 12. Germline CDR1 MDHEN, CDR2 SYDVKM. CDR3 length: 18 residues.

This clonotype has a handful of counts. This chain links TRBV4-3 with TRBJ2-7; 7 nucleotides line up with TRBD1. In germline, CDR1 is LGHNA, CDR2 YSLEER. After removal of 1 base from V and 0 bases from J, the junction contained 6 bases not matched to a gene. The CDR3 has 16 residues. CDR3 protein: CASSQVLTGSSYEQYF. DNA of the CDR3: TGCGCCAGCAGCCAAGTTTTGACAGGGAGCTCCTACGAGCAGTACTTC.

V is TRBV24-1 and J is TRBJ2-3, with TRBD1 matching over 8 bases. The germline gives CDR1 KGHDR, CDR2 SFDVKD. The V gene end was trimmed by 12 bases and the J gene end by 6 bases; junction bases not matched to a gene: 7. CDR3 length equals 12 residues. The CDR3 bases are TGTGCCGTCGGACAGGGTTACGATACGCAGTATTTT. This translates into CAVGQGYDTQYF.

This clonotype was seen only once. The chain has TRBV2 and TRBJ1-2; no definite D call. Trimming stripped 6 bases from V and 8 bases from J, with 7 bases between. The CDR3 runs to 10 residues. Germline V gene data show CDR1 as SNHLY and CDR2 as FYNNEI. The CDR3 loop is CASRRRGYTF. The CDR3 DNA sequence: TGTGCCAGCAGGAGAAGGGGCTACACCTTC.

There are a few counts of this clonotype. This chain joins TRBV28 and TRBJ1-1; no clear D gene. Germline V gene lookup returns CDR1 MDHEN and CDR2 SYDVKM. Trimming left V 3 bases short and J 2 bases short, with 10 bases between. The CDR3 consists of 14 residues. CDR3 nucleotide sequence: TGTGCCAGCAGTTTCGAGACCGCAAACACTGAAGCTTTCTTT. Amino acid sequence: CASSFETANTEAFF.

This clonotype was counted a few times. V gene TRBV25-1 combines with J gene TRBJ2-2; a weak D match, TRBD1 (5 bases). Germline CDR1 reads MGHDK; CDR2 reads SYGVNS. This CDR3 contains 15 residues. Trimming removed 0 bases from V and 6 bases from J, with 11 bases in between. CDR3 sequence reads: CASSEYSVGAGELFF. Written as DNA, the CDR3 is TGTGCCAGCAGTGAATATAGTGTAGGGGCCGGGGAGCTGTTTTTT. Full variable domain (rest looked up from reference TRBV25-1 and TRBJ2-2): EADIYQTPRYLVIGTGKKITLECSQTMGHDKMYWYQQDPGMELHLIHYSYGVNSTEKGDLSSESTVSRIRTEHFPLTLESARPSHTSQYLCASSEYSVGAGELFFGEGSRLTVL.

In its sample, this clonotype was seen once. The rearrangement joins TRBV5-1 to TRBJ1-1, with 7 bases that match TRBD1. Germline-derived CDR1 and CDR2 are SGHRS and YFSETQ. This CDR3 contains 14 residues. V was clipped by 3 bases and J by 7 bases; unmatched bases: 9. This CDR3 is CASSYRQGTNEAFF. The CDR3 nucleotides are TGCGCCAGCAGCTATAGACAGGGAACAAATGAAGCTTTCTTT.

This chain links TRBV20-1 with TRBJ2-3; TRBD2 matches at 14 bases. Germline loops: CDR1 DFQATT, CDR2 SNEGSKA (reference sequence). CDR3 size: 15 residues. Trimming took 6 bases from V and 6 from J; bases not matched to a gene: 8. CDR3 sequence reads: CSATGLAGGGDTQYF. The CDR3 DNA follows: TGCAGTGCCACCGGACTAGCGGGGGGAGGGGATACGCAGTATTTT.

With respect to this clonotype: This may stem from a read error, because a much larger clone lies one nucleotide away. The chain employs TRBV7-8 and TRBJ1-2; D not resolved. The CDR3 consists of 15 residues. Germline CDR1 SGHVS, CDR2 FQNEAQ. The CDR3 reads CASSSYTAPVYDYTF. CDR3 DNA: TGTGCCAGCAGCTCATATACAGCGCCGGTTTATGACTACACCTTC.

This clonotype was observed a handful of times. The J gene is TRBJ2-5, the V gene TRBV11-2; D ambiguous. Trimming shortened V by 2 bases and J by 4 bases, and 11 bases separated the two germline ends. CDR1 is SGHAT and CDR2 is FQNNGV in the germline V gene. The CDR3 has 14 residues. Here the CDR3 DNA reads TGTGCCAGCAGCTTATCCCCCTCTCGAGAGACCCAGTACTTC. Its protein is CASSLSPSRETQYF.

CDR3 sequence (DNA): TGTGCCAGCAGCTTAGAGGACAGGGATAACACTGAAGCTTTCTTT. Translation: CASSLEDRDNTEAFF. The chain carries TRBV7-2 and TRBJ1-1, with 8 positions matching TRBD1. V was clipped by 1 base and J by 2 bases; unmatched bases: 3. Per the germline V gene, CDR1 is SGHTA and CDR2 is FQGNSA. The CDR3 runs 15 residues.

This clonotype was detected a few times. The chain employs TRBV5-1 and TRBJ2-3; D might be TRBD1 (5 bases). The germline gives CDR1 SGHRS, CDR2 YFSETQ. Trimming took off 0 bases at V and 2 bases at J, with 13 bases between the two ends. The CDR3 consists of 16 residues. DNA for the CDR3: TGCGCCAGCAGCTTGGAGGGGTCCGGAGCCACAGATACGCAGTATTTT. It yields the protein CASSLEGSGATDTQYF.

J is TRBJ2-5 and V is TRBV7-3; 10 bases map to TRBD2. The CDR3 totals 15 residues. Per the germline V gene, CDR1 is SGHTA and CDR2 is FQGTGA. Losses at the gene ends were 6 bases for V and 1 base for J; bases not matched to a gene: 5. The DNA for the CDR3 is TGTGCCAGCAGTCCTAGCGGGGGCCCCCAAGAGACCCAGTACTTC. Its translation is CASSPSGGPQETQYF. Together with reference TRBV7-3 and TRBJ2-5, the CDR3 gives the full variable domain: GAGVSQTPSNKVTEKGKYVELRCDPISGHTALYWYRQSLGQGPEFLIYFQGTGAADDSGLPNDRFFAVRPEGSVSTLKIQRTERGDSAVYLCASSPSGGPQETQYFGPGTRLLVL.

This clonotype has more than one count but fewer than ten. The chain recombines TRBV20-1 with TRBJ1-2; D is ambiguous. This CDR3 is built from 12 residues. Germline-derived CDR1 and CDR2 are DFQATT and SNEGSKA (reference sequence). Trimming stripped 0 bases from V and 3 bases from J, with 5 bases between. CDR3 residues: CSAREWDYGYTF. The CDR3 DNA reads TGCAGTGCTAGAGAATGGGACTATGGCTACACCTTC.

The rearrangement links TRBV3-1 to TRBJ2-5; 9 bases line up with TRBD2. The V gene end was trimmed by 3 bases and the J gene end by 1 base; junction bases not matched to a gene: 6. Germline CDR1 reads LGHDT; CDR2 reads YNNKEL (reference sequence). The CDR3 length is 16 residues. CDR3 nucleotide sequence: TGTGCCAGCAGCCAGGGAGCGGGGGGCCTCCAAGAGACCCAGTACTTC. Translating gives CASSQGAGGLQETQYF.

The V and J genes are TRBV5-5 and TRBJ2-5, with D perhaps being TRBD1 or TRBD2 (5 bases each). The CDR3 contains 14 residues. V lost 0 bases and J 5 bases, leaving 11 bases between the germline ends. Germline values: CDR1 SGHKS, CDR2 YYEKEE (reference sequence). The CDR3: CASSLVPGTETQYF. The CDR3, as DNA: TGTGCCAGCAGCTTGGTTCCGGGGACGGAGACCCAGTACTTC.

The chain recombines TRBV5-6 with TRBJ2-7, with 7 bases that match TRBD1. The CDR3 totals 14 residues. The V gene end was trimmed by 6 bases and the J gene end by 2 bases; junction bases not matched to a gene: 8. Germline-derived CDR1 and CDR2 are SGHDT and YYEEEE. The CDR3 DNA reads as TGTGCCAGCACAACCGGGACAGATGCCTACGAGCAGTACTTC. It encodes CASTTGTDAYEQYF.

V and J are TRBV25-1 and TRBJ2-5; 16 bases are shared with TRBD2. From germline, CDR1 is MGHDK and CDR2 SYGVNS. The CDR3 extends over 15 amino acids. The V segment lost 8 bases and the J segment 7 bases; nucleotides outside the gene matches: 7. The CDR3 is CASLGLAGGAGTQYF. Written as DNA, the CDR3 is TGTGCCAGCCTGGGACTAGCGGGGGGGGCCGGGACCCAGTACTTC.

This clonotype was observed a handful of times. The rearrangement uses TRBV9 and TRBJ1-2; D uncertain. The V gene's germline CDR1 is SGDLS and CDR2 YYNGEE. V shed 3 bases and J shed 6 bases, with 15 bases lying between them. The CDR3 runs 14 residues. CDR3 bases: TGTGCCAGCAGCGGGTCCGGGTCGGTCGATGGCTACACCTTC. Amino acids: CASSGSGSVDGYTF. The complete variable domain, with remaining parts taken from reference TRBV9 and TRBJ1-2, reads DSGVTQTPKHLITATGQRVTLRCSPRSGDLSVYWYQQSLDQGLQFLIQYYNGEERAKGNILERFSAQQFPDLHSELNLSSLELGDSALYFCASSGSGSVDGYTFGSGTRLTVV.